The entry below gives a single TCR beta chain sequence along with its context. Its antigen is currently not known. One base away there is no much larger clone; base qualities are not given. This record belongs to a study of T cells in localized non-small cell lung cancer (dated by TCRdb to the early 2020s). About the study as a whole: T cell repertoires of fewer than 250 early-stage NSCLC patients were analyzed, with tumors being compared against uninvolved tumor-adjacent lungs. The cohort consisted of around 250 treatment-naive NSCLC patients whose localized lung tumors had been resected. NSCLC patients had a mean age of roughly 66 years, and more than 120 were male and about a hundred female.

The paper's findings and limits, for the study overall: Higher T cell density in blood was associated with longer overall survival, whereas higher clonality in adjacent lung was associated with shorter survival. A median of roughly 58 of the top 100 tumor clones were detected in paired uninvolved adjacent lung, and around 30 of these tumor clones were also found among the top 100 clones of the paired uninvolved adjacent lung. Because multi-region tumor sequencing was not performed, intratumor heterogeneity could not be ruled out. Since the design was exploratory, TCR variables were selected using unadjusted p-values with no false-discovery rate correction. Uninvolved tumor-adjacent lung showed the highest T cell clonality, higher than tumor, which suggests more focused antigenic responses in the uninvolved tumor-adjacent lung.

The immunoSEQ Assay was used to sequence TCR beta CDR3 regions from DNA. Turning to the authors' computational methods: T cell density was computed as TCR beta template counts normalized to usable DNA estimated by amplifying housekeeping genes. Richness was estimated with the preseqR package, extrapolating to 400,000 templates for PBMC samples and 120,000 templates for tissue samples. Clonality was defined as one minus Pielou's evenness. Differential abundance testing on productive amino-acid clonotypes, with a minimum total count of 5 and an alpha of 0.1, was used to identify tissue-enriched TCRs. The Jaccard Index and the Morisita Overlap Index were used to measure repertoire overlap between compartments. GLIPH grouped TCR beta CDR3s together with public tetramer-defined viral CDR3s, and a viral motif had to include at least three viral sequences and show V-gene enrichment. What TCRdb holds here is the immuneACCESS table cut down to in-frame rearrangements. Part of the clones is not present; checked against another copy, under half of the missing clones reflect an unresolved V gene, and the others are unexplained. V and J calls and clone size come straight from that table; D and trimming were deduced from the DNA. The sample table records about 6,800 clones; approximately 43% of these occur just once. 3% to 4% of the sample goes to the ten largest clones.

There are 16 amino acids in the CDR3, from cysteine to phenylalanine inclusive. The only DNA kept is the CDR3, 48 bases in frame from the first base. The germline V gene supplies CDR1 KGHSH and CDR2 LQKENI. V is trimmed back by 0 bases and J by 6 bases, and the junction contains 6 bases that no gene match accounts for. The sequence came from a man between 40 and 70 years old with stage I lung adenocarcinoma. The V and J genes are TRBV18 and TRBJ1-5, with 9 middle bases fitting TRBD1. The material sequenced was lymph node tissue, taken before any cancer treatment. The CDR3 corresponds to CASSPPNTGGGQPQHF. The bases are TGTGCCAGCTCACCACCAAACACAGGGGGCGGTCAGCCCCAGCATTTT.